The 13 T cell receptor beta chains below all came from one sample that was sequenced in a study of response to subunit inactivated influenza vaccine. TCRdb passed the RT-PCR reads through MiXCR, listing each CDR3 protein once. Of roughly 650,000 distinct CDR3 sequences listed, 15% to 19% are singletons. The sample consisted of PBMCs from blood, taken 11 to 12 days after vaccination. These receptors were taken from a man aged 50 to 60 who received an inactivated influenza vaccine.

V is TRBV7-2 and J is TRBJ2-7; D unclear. With 3 bases removed from V and 3 bases from J, the gap between germline ends came to 9 bases. The germline gives CDR1 SGHTA, CDR2 FQGNSA. This CDR3 is 13 amino acids long. The CDR3 sequence is CASSFSGYYEQYF. The CDR3 DNA sequence: TGTGCCAGCAGCTTTTCCGGATACTACGAGCAGTACTTC.

A few counts support this clonotype. The V and J genes are TRBV20-1 and TRBJ2-1; TRBD2 is a possible D gene (5 bases). CDR3 length: 12 residues. V was shortened by 6 bases and J by 9 bases, with 15 bases between the two germline ends. The germline V gene has CDR1 DFQATT and CDR2 SNEGSKA (reference sequence). In DNA, the CDR3 is TGCAGTGCGAGGGAGAGGTTGGCTGAGCAGTTCTTC. Its translation: CSARERLAEQFF.

This clonotype turned up a few times. This CDR3 reads CASSSGGGRVNTQYF. CDR3 coding DNA: TGTGCCAGCAGCTCCGGGGGGGGCCGAGTGAATACGCAGTATTTT. The rearrangement joins TRBV5-5 to TRBJ2-3; 8 bases map to TRBD2. V dropped 3 bases and J dropped 7; count of bases not matched to a gene: 10. CDR1 and CDR2 (germline): SGHKS, YYEKEE (reference sequence). This CDR3 has 15 amino acids. Together with reference TRBV5-5 and TRBJ2-3, the CDR3 gives the full variable domain: DAGVTQSPTHLIKTRGQQVTLRCSPISGHKSVSWYQQVLGQGPQFIFQYYEKEERGRGNFPDRFSARQFPNYSSELNVNALLLGDSALYLCASSSGGGRVNTQYFGPGTRLTVL.

In this sample, this clonotype turned up a few times. This chain uses TRBV20-1 with TRBJ2-1, with TRBD2 matching 8 bases. The J segment lost 7 bases and the V segment lost 0 bases, leaving 8 bases of the junction unmatched. The germline V gene has CDR1 DFQATT and CDR2 SNEGSKA (reference sequence). The CDR3 has 15 amino acids. CDR3 residues: CSARDDGRVKNEQFF. The DNA for the CDR3 is TGCAGTGCTAGAGACGACGGGAGGGTAAAAAATGAGCAGTTCTTC.

This clonotype was counted only a few times. The rearrangement links TRBV4-2 to TRBJ2-1; 16 bases fit TRBD2. The V and J ends lost 2 bases and 9 bases, in that order; junction bases with no gene match: 10. Per the germline V gene, CDR1 is LGHNA and CDR2 is YNFKEQ. The CDR3 runs to 18 residues. CDR3 bases: TGTGCCAGCAGCCAACTGGGACTAGCGGGAGGGCCGGGCGCTGAGCAGTTCTTC. Encoded protein: CASSQLGLAGGPGAEQFF.

The V and J genes are TRBV18 and TRBJ1-2; D perhaps matches TRBD1 (5 bases). The germline V gene has CDR1 KGHSH and CDR2 LQKENI. Trimming shortened V by 3 bases and J by 3 bases, and 14 bases separated the two germline ends. This CDR3 is 15 amino acids long. The CDR3 is CASSPSEGTYYGYTF. As DNA, the CDR3 is TGTGCCAGCTCACCGTCTGAGGGGACTTACTATGGCTACACCTTC. Together with reference TRBV18 and TRBJ1-2, the CDR3 gives the full variable domain: NAGVMQNPRHLVRRRGQEARLRCSPMKGHSHVYWYRQLPEEGLKFMVYLQKENIIDESGMPKERFSAEFPKEGPSILRIQQVVRGDSAAYFCASSPSEGTYYGYTFGSGTRLTVV.

This clonotype was detected ten times or more. This sequence joins TRBV5-6 and TRBJ1-5; the D is unclear. Trimming pared 0 bases from V and 4 bases from J, leaving 5 bases between. Germline CDR1 SGHDT, CDR2 YYEEEE. The CDR3 has 13 residues. This CDR3 is CASSLGFNQPQHF. In DNA form, the CDR3 reads TGTGCCAGCAGCTTGGGCTTTAATCAGCCCCAGCATTTT.

The chain employs TRBV27 and TRBJ2-1; the D gene is possibly TRBD1 (5 bases). Germline loops: CDR1 MNHEY, CDR2 SMNVEV (reference sequence). The CDR3 length is 14 residues. Trimming stripped 1 base from V and 10 bases from J, with 14 bases between. Here the CDR3 reads CASSLWGSLEEQFF. As DNA, the CDR3 is TGTGCCAGCAGTTTATGGGGCAGCCTAGAGGAGCAGTTCTTC.

V is TRBV20-1 and J is TRBJ2-7; a weak D match, TRBD1 (6 bases). From germline, CDR1 is DFQATT and CDR2 SNEGSKA (reference sequence). Trimming stripped 4 bases from V and 1 base from J, with 17 bases between. This CDR3 has 15 amino acids. The CDR3 loop is CSAMGKAGTSYEQYF. In nucleotides, the CDR3 is TGCAGTGCTATGGGGAAGGCAGGGACATCCTACGAGCAGTACTTC.

This clonotype was counted ten times or more. The chain links TRBV20-1 to TRBJ2-2; the match to TRBD2 covers 8 bases. The germline gives CDR1 DFQATT, CDR2 SNEGSKA (reference sequence). The ends lost 6 bases at V and 9 bases at J; junction bases unmatched: 9. There are 13 residues in the CDR3. CDR3 DNA: TGCAGTGCCGCCGGGACTAGAACTCGGGAGCTGTTTTTT. Encoded protein: CSAAGTRTRELFF.

This clonotype has a count of ten or more. The V and J genes are TRBV12-3 or TRBV12-4 and TRBJ2-7, with unresolved D. V was pared by 0 bases and J by 2 bases, with 5 bases between. The length of the CDR3 is 13 residues. The CDR3 DNA is TGTGCCAGCAGTTTAGCTAGAACCTACGAGCAGTACTTC. Protein sequence: CASSLARTYEQYF.

Many counts were recorded for this clonotype. V and J are TRBV5-5 and TRBJ1-5; D perhaps matches TRBD1 (5 bases). The CDR3 length is 16 residues. Germline CDR1 SGHKS, CDR2 YYEKEE (reference sequence). The V and J ends lost 5 bases and 0 bases respectively, with 15 bases between them. The CDR3 DNA follows: TGTGCCAGCAGTTTTTTGTCGGGGGATAGCAATCAGCCCCAGCATTTT. Amino acid sequence: CASSFLSGDSNQPQHF.

The genes are TRBV20-1 and TRBJ1-5; 7 nucleotides match TRBD1. Germline loops: CDR1 DFQATT, CDR2 SNEGSKA (reference sequence). Trimming cost V 5 bases and J 4 bases; bases outside gene matches: 5. There are 13 residues in the CDR3. The CDR3: CSADDRVNQPQHF. CDR3 sequence (DNA): TGCAGTGCTGACGACAGGGTGAATCAGCCCCAGCATTTT.